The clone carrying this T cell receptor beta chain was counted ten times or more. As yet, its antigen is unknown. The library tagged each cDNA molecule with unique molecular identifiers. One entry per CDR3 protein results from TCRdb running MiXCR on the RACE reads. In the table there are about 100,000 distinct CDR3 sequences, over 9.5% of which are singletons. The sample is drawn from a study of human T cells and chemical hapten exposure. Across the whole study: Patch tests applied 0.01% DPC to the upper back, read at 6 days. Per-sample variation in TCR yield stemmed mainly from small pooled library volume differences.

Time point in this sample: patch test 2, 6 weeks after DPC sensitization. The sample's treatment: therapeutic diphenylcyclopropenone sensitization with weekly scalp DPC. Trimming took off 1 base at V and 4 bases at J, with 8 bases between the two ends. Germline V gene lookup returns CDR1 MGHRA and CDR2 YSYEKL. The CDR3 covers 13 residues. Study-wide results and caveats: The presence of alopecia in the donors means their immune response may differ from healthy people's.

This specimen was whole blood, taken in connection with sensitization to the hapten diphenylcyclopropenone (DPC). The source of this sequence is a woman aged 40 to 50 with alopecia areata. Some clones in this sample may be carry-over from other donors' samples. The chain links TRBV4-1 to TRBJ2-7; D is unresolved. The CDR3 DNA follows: TGCGCCAGCAGCCAAGGTGTCGGGTACGAGCAGTACTTC. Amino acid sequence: CASSQGVGYEQYF.